This T cell receptor (beta chain) was obtained from a study of blood T cell repertoires in COVID-19. Study as a whole: COVID-19 samples, acute and convalescent, were from the United States, Italy and Spain. From T cells, B-cell-depleted T cells, or PBMCs came the material, which was cDNA or gDNA.

Original handling: Researchers report that nucleated cell counts were estimated from reference gene primer amplification. Generated by immunoSEQ multiplex PCR, the TCRdb table keeps only in-frame clones and is missing some. Clonal size and the V and J genes are those of that table, whereas D and trimming came from the DNA. The sample includes 450,000 or so clones, approximately 90% seen only once; the top ten take approximately 0.92%. Sequencing input: peripheral blood. The receptor was derived from a man aged 18 to 35 with COVID-19, enrolled during active disease.

Written as DNA, the CDR3 is TGTGCCAGCAGCCAAGTCCCAGCGGGACGGTACGAGCAGTACTTC. Translating gives CASSQVPAGRYEQYF. V is TRBV14 and J is TRBJ2-7, with TRBD2 identical over 7 bases. This CDR3 region has 15 residues. The ends lost 1 base at V and 4 bases at J; junction bases unmatched: 7. CDR1 is SGHDN and CDR2 is FVKESK in the germline V gene.